This T cell receptor beta chain was captured by sequencing in a study of blood T cell repertoires in COVID-19. CDR1 is LGHDT, CDR2 YNNKEL, per germline (reference sequence). This CDR3 has 12 residues. Trimming shortened V by 4 bases and J by 5 bases, and 8 bases separated the two germline ends. The assay was immunoSEQ multiplex PCR, and TCRdb's table has in-frame clones only and misses some. The table shows under 40,000 clones, with about 80% occurring only once. The sequence derives from a woman aged 70-85 years with acute or convalescent COVID-19. The specimen was peripheral blood. V and J are TRBV3-1 (or the pseudogene TRBV3-2) and TRBJ1-2; D unresolved. The CDR3 bases are TGTGCCAGCAGCCCGGGTCTTTATGGCTACACCTTC. This codes for CASSPGLYGYTF.